The 22 T cell receptor beta chains reported below all come from one sample, sequenced in a study of cytomegalovirus exposure and HLA in healthy donors. Primers included in the PCR were 60 Vbeta and 13 Jbeta primers. The table came from immunoSEQ multiplex PCR; TCRdb's copy has only in-frame clones and leaves some out. The sample yields 150,000 to 200,000 clones, approximately 80% seen once. The source material was PBMCs. The receptors here all came from a woman aged 30 to 39 in good health and CMV-seropositive.

This chain connects TRBV5-1 to TRBJ2-1, with D possibly being TRBD1 (6 bases). The CDR3 runs to 13 residues. Trimming left V 2 bases short and J 7 bases short, with 10 bases between. Looked up from germline, CDR1 is SGHRS and CDR2 is YFSETQ. CDR3 region: CASSFSQGNEQFF. In nucleotides, the CDR3 is TGCGCCAGCAGCTTTTCCCAGGGGAATGAGCAGTTCTTC.

The chain joins TRBV5-6 to TRBJ1-2; no reliable D call. Germline loops: CDR1 SGHDT, CDR2 YYEEEE. Trimming removed 4 bases from V and 2 bases from J, with 9 bases in between. The CDR3 extends over 13 amino acids. The DNA for the CDR3 is TGTGCCAGCAGCCCCCCCTACAACTATGGCTACACCTTC. This codes for CASSPPYNYGYTF. Variable domain in full (rest from reference TRBV5-6 and TRBJ1-2): DAGVTQSPTHLIKTRGQQVTLRCSPKSGHDTVSWYQQALGQGPQFIFQYYEEEERQRGNFPDRFSGHQFPNYSSELNVNALLLGDSALYLCASSPPYNYGYTFGSGTRLTVV.

This clone was detected only once. This chain joins TRBV6-5 and TRBJ2-7, with 10 positions matching TRBD2. There are 15 residues in the CDR3. V gave up 6 bases and J gave up 6 bases; unmatched junction bases: 11. CDR1 and CDR2 from the germline V gene are MNHEY and SVGAGI. The CDR3 coding sequence is TGTGCCAGCAGCCCATCGGTAGCGGGGGGACGCGAGCAGTACTTC. Its translation is CASSPSVAGGREQYF.

This clone was picked up a small number of times. The rearrangement uses TRBV6-5 and TRBJ2-5, with TRBD1 matching 7 bases. This CDR3 is built from 11 residues. V shed 6 bases and J 13 bases; nucleotides not matched to a gene: 8. Germline V gene sequence: CDR1 MNHEY, CDR2 SVGAGI. The CDR3 region has the DNA TGTGCCAGCAGGAGAGACAGGGATCTGTACTTC. It is translated as CASRRDRDLYF.

The rearrangement joins TRBV5-4 to TRBJ2-7, with D unclear. V shed 0 bases and J shed 2 bases, with 9 bases lying between them. This CDR3 region has 14 residues. Germline CDR1 and CDR2: SGHNT and YYREEE (reference sequence). The CDR3 sequence is CASSLAQVPYEQYF. CDR3 coding DNA: TGTGCCAGCAGCTTGGCCCAGGTCCCCTACGAGCAGTACTTC.

The chain links TRBV29-1 to TRBJ2-7, with TRBD1 identical over 7 bases. Per germline, CDR1 SQVTM and CDR2 ANQGSEA. The CDR3 covers 13 residues. The J segment lost 1 base and the V segment lost 7 bases, leaving 7 bases of the junction unmatched. This CDR3 reads CSGISGGSYEQYF. For the CDR3, the DNA is TGCAGCGGGATCTCAGGGGGATCCTACGAGCAGTACTTC.

The V gene is TRBV7-9, the J gene TRBJ1-1, with 9 bases aligning to TRBD1. The germline gives CDR1 SEHNR, CDR2 FQNEAQ (reference sequence). This CDR3 is built from 12 residues. V was clipped by 5 bases and J by 10 bases; unmatched bases: 5. The CDR3 coding sequence is TGTGCCAGCAGCCTGGGGGGACAGGGAGCTTTCTTT. This gives the protein CASSLGGQGAFF.

This chain uses TRBV4-1 with TRBJ1-5, with 7 bases that match TRBD1. The germline gives CDR1 MGHRA, CDR2 YSYEKL. V shed 0 bases and J 4 bases; nucleotides not matched to a gene: 9. The CDR3 length is 17 residues. In nucleotides, the CDR3 is TGCGCCAGCAGCCAAGATACGATGGGACAGTATAATCAGCCCCAGCATTTT. As protein: CASSQDTMGQYNQPQHF.

The chain recombines TRBV14 with TRBJ1-2, with TRBD1 as a possible D gene (6 bases). Germline V gene data show CDR1 as SGHDN and CDR2 as FVKESK. Between the trimmed V and J ends, which lost 4 bases and 4 bases, there was a span of 13 bases. The CDR3 spans 14 residues. The CDR3 reads CASSPTGISYGYTF. DNA of the CDR3: TGTGCCAGCAGCCCGACAGGAATAAGCTATGGCTACACCTTC.

This clone showed up just once. This rearrangement joins TRBV2 to TRBJ1-2, with 8 bases aligning to TRBD1. Germline-derived CDR1 and CDR2 are SNHLY and FYNNEI. V lost 2 bases, J lost 8 bases, and 10 bases stayed unmatched. There are 15 residues in the CDR3. DNA of the CDR3: TGTGCCAGCAGTGAACTGGGACAGGTGGGATGGGGCTACACCTTC. It specifies CASSELGQVGWGYTF.

The chain couples TRBV5-4 to TRBJ2-5; TRBD1 matches at 12 bases. Germline CDR1 is SGHNT and CDR2 is YYREEE (reference sequence). The CDR3 is 15 amino acids. Trimming at V came to 5 bases and at J to 5 bases, leaving 7 bases not matched to a gene. CDR3 in amino acids: CASRGTGGARETQYF. DNA for the CDR3: TGTGCCAGCAGGGGGACAGGGGGCGCGCGGGAGACCCAGTACTTC.

This chain uses TRBV4-1 with TRBJ2-7; 9 bases line up with TRBD2. Germline V CDR1 and CDR2: MGHRA, YSYEKL. V gave up 0 bases and J gave up 1 base; unmatched junction bases: 7. This CDR3 has 17 amino acids. DNA for the CDR3: TGCGCCAGCAGCCAAGATACTATCCTAGCGGGGTCCTACGAGCAGTACTTC. It is translated as CASSQDTILAGSYEQYF.

This clone was picked up one time. The chain recombines TRBV29-1 with TRBJ2-7; D is ambiguous. Germline V lookup: CDR1 SQVTM, CDR2 ANQGSEA. The CDR3 loop spans 14 amino acids. The V end was cut by 4 bases, the J end by 5 bases, with 18 bases between. The CDR3 coding sequence is TGCAGCGTTGTAATCCAGGCGAAATCCGACGAGCAGTACTTC. It encodes CSVVIQAKSDEQYF.

The rearrangement joins TRBV29-1 to TRBJ1-1; 11 bases agree with TRBD1. The CDR3 sequence is 14 residues long. The V and J ends lost 6 bases and 5 bases, in that order; junction bases with no gene match: 8. Germline CDR1 reads SQVTM; CDR2 reads ANQGSEA. CDR3 amino acids: CSVQKGTGGTEAFF. CDR3 sequence (DNA): TGCAGCGTACAAAAAGGGACAGGGGGGACTGAAGCTTTCTTT.

The chain is built from TRBV7-9 and TRBJ2-1; unclear D gene. Germline V gives CDR1 SEHNR, CDR2 FQNEAQ (reference sequence). This CDR3 region has 13 residues. The V gene lost 6 bases and the J gene lost 4 bases, with 10 bases spanning the gap. The CDR3 here is CASSQDGYNEQFF. DNA for the CDR3: TGTGCCAGCAGTCAAGACGGGTACAATGAGCAGTTCTTC.

This sequence joins TRBV27 and TRBJ2-5; D might be TRBD1 (6 bases). The CDR3 covers 16 residues. Trimming took off 0 bases at V and 1 base at J, with 12 bases between the two ends. In germline, CDR1 is MNHEY, CDR2 SMNVEV (reference sequence). DNA of the CDR3: TGTGCCAGCAGTTTATCGTGGGGGCTGCTCCAAGAGACCCAGTACTTC. Its protein product is CASSLSWGLLQETQYF.

In DNA form, the CDR3 reads TGTGCCAGCAGTTACTCCGGCAGGGGTGAGCCCCAGCATTTT. Amino acids: CASSYSGRGEPQHF. V usage is TRBV6-5 and J usage is TRBJ1-5, with D perhaps matching TRBD1 (6 bases). CDR3 length: 14 residues. V lost 0 bases and J 8 bases, leaving 11 bases between the germline ends. Germline V gives CDR1 MNHEY, CDR2 SVGAGI.

This clone was detected only a few times. The chain carries TRBV5-8 and TRBJ2-2; D gene uncertain. CDR3 length equals 15 residues. Germline V CDR1 and CDR2: SGHTS, YDEGEE. V lost 2 bases and J 1 base, leaving 9 bases between the germline ends. CDR3 protein: CASSFSQKNTGELFF. CDR3 bases: TGTGCCAGCAGCTTTTCACAGAAGAACACCGGGGAGCTGTTTTTT.

A few counts support this clone. This chain uses TRBV25-1 with TRBJ1-5; no firm D call. The CDR3 length is 14 residues. V lost 2 bases, J lost 5 bases, and 10 bases lay in between. Germline V lookup: CDR1 MGHDK, CDR2 SYGVNS. CDR3 sequence reads: CASSEPGIHQPQHF. CDR3 nucleotide sequence: TGTGCCAGCAGTGAACCGGGAATCCATCAGCCCCAGCATTTT.

This chain connects TRBV2 to TRBJ1-4; TRBD1 might be the D (5 bases). Per germline, CDR1 SNHLY and CDR2 FYNNEI. The CDR3 has 12 amino acids. V was shortened by 8 bases and J by 7 bases, with 11 bases between the two germline ends. In DNA, the CDR3 is TGTGCCAGCCTCAGGGCGAGTGAAAAACTGTTTTTT. This codes for CASLRASEKLFF.

V and J are TRBV7-2 and TRBJ1-5; no reliable D call. CDR3 size: 13 residues. The germline CDR1 and CDR2 sequences are SGHTA and FQGNSA. The V end was cut by 5 bases, the J end by 4 bases, with 9 bases between. The CDR3 loop reads CASSPSKNQPQHF. The CDR3 DNA sequence: TGTGCCAGCAGCCCCAGTAAAAATCAGCCCCAGCATTTT.

The chain couples TRBV5-1 to TRBJ2-3; TRBD2 matches 14 bases. In germline, CDR1 is SGHRS, CDR2 YFSETQ. The junction had 19 bases not matched to a gene; V was cut back by 4 bases and J by 3 bases. The CDR3 contains 21 residues. CDR3 sequence (DNA): TGCGCCAGCAGCCGGCCCCGACTAGCGGGAGGGCCCTCGATTGGGACAGATACGCAGTATTTT. Protein sequence: CASSRPRLAGGPSIGTDTQYF.